This record covers a single TCR beta chain. Antigen: not known. Using immunoSEQ multiplex PCR, the repertoire was profiled, and TCRdb retains in-frame clones only, with some absent. This table holds 120,000 or so clones, around 86% found once. Germline V gives CDR1 SGHVS, CDR2 FNYEAQ. Trimming removed 5 bases from V and 7 bases from J, with 23 bases in between. The CDR3 totals 16 residues. The data belong to a study of T cell responses to AZD1222 COVID-19 vaccine. About the study: Some second doses came at about 4 weeks and others at about 12 weeks; these were pooled.

General study results and limits: Spike-specific TCR breadth and depth grew following two AZD1222 doses.

The chain recombines TRBV7-6 with TRBJ2-5, with a tentative D call TRBD1 (6 bases). The TCR sequence derives from an adult in good health. The sample in question was peripheral blood, obtained on day 0 of AZD1222 vaccination. As DNA, the CDR3 is TGTGCCAGCAGCGGCCACGACAGTACCCCCAGGGGGACCCAGTACTTC. Its protein product is CASSGHDSTPRGTQYF.